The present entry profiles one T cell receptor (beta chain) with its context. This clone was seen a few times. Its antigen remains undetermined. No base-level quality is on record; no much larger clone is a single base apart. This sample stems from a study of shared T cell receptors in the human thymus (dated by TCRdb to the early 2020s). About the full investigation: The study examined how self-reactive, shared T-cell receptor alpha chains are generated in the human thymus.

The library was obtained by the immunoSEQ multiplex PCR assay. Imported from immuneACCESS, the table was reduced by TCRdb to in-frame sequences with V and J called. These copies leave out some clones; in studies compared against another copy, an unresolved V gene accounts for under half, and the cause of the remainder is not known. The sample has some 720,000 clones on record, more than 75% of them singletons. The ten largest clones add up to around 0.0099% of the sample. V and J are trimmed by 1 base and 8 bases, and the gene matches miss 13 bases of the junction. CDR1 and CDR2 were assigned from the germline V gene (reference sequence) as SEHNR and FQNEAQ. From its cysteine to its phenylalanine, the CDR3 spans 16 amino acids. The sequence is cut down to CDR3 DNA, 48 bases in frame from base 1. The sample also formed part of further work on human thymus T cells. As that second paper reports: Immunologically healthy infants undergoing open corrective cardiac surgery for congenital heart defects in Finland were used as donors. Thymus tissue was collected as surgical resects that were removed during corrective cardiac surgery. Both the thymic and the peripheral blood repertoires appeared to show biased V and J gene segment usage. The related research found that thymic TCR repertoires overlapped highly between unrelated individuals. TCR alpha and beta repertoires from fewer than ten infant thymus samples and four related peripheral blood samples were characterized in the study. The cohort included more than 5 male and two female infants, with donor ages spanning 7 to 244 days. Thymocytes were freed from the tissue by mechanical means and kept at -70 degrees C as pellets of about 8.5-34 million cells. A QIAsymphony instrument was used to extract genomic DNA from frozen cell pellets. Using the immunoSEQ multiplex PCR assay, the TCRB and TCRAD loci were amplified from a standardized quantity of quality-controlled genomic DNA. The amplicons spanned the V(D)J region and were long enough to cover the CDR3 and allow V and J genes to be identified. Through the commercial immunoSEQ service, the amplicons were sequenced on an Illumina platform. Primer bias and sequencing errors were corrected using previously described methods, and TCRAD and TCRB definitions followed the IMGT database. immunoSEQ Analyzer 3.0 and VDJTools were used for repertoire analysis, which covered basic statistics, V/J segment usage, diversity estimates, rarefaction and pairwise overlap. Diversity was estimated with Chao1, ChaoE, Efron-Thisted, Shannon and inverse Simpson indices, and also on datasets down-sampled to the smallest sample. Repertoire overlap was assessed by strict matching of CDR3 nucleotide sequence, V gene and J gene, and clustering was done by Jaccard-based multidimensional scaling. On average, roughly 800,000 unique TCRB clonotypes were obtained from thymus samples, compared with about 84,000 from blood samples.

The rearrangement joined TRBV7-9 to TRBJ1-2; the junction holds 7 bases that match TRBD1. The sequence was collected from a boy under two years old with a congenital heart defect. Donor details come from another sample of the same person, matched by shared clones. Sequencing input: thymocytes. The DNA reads TGTGCCAGCAGCTTAGATGTAGGGGGCTCTGGTGAAGGCTACACCTTC. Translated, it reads CASSLDVGGSGEGYTF. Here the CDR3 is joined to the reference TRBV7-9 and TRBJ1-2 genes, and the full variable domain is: DTGVSQNPRHKITKRGQNVTFRCDPISEHNRLYWYRQTLGQGPEFLTYFQNEAQLEKSRLLSDRFSAERPKGSFSTLEIQRTEQGDSAMYLCASSLDVGGSGEGYTFGSGTRLTVV.